The 15 T cell receptor beta chains given below trace back to one sample, sequenced in a study of cytomegalovirus exposure and HLA in healthy donors. PCR amplification relied on 60 Vbeta primers (plus 13 Jbeta primers). The protocol was immunoSEQ multiplex PCR, while the TCRdb copy is restricted to in-frame clones and leaves out a portion. The data contain about 170,000 clones, 84% of them seen just once; the ten biggest clones take up 4.8%. Sequencing was performed on PBMCs. Source of these receptors: a girl between 10 and 17 years old in good health and CMV-seropositive.

This rearrangement joins TRBV9 to TRBJ1-4, with D uncertain. Per germline, CDR1 SGDLS and CDR2 YYNGEE. V gave up 0 bases and J gave up 4 bases, with 13 bases separating them. This CDR3 region has 16 residues. CDR3 sequence (DNA): TGTGCCAGCAGCGTAGGCCCGGGTGAGGGTAATGAAAAACTGTTTTTT. Translated: CASSVGPGEGNEKLFF.

V usage is TRBV5-5 and J usage is TRBJ2-5; the match to TRBD1 covers 7 bases. This CDR3 has 19 amino acids. With V trimmed by 4 bases and J by 5 bases, 23 bases remained unmatched. The germline gives CDR1 SGHKS, CDR2 YYEKEE (reference sequence). This CDR3 reads CASSVYRDSRQIWSETQYF. CDR3 in DNA: TGTGCCAGCAGCGTTTATAGGGACAGCCGGCAAATTTGGTCGGAGACCCAGTACTTC. Drawing the rest from reference TRBV5-5 and TRBJ2-5, the complete variable domain is DAGVTQSPTHLIKTRGQQVTLRCSPISGHKSVSWYQQVLGQGPQFIFQYYEKEERGRGNFPDRFSARQFPNYSSELNVNALLLGDSALYLCASSVYRDSRQIWSETQYFGPGTRLLVL.

The chain has TRBV6-1 and TRBJ1-2; D possibly corresponds to TRBD1 (5 bases). The CDR3 is 15 amino acids. Germline CDR1 reads MNHNS; CDR2 reads SASEGT. The V gene lost 2 bases and the J gene lost 3 bases, with 13 bases spanning the gap. The CDR3 here is CASSEYRQGDYGYTF. CDR3 DNA sequence: TGTGCCAGCAGTGAATACCGCCAGGGTGACTATGGCTACACCTTC.

V gene TRBV2 combines with J gene TRBJ1-1, with D possibly TRBD1 on 6 matching bases. CDR3 length equals 14 residues. Per germline, CDR1 SNHLY and CDR2 FYNNEI. Deletions cut 0 bases from V and 6 bases from J, with 11 bases between. CDR3 nucleotides: TGTGCCAGCAGTGAAGCGGCTAACAGGGCTGAAGCTTTCTTT. Amino acids: CASSEAANRAEAFF.

The rearrangement joins TRBV2 to TRBJ1-5; 9 bases line up with TRBD1. Germline V CDR1 and CDR2: SNHLY, FYNNEI. The CDR3 sequence is 16 residues long. With V trimmed by 8 bases and J by 4 bases, 12 bases remained unmatched. As DNA, the CDR3 is TGTGCCAGCGGATATTTGACAGGGGGTGCGAATCAGCCCCAGCATTTT. This translates into CASGYLTGGANQPQHF. Together with reference TRBV2 and TRBJ1-5, the CDR3 gives the full variable domain: EPEVTQTPSHQVTQMGQEVILRCVPISNHLYFYWYRQILGQKVEFLVSFYNNEISEKSEIFDDQFSVERPDGSNFTLKIRSTKLEDSAMYFCASGYLTGGANQPQHFGDGTRLSIL.

The V and J genes are TRBV27 and TRBJ1-5; 7 bases align to TRBD1. V gave up 5 bases and J gave up 4 bases; unmatched junction bases: 2. The CDR3 loop spans 13 amino acids. In germline, CDR1 is MNHEY, CDR2 SMNVEV (reference sequence). The CDR3 DNA is TGTGCCAGCAGTGGGGGACAGAATCAGCCCCAGCATTTT. Its protein is CASSGGQNQPQHF.

The gene calls are TRBV5-1 and TRBJ1-2; 7 bases are shared with TRBD1. With 3 bases clipped from V and 0 bases from J, the junction kept 11 bases outside the gene matches. Germline V lookup: CDR1 SGHRS, CDR2 YFSETQ. The CDR3 runs to 17 residues. The CDR3 loop is CASSSGFLDRSNYGYTF. In DNA, the CDR3 is TGCGCCAGCAGCTCCGGATTCTTGGACAGGTCTAACTATGGCTACACCTTC. The complete variable domain, with remaining parts taken from reference TRBV5-1 and TRBJ1-2, reads KAGVTQTPRYLIKTRGQQVTLSCSPISGHRSVSWYQQTPGQGLQFLFEYFSETQRNKGNFPGRFSGRQFSNSRSEMNVSTLELGDSALYLCASSSGFLDRSNYGYTFGSGTRLTVV.

V is TRBV7-2 and J is TRBJ1-5; D not certain. CDR1 SGHTA and CDR2 FQGNSA come from the germline V gene. This CDR3 region has 13 residues. V gave up 2 bases and J gave up 6 bases, with 8 bases separating them. The CDR3 coding sequence is TGTGCCAGCAGCTTACTATTCACTCAGCCCCAGCATTTT. Translating gives CASSLLFTQPQHF.

J is TRBJ2-7 and V is TRBV5-1; D may be TRBD1 (6 bases). The CDR3 covers 13 residues. V lost 1 base, J lost 3 bases, and 8 bases lay in between. Per the germline V gene, CDR1 is SGHRS and CDR2 is YFSETQ. CDR3 region: CASSLRGGYEQYF. CDR3 nucleotide sequence: TGCGCCAGCAGCTTGAGAGGGGGCTACGAGCAGTACTTC.

The chain combines TRBV15 with TRBJ1-5; TRBD1 agrees at 7 bases. Losses at the gene ends were 3 bases for V and 2 bases for J; bases not matched to a gene: 4. The CDR3 extends over 15 amino acids. Germline V gene lookup returns CDR1 LNHNV and CDR2 YYDKDF (reference sequence). CDR3: CATSRYRGGNQPQHF. The CDR3 DNA reads as TGTGCCACCAGCAGGTACAGGGGCGGCAATCAGCCCCAGCATTTT.

The chain employs TRBV10-2 and TRBJ2-7; the match to TRBD1 covers 7 bases. Looked up from germline, CDR1 is WSHSY and CDR2 is SAAADI. This CDR3 region has 17 residues. The ends lost 5 bases at V and 3 bases at J; junction bases unmatched: 16. The CDR3 loop is CASSSGQRRREYYEQYF. In nucleotides, the CDR3 is TGCGCCAGCAGTTCGGGACAGAGAAGAAGAGAGTACTACGAGCAGTACTTC.

This chain joins TRBV4-1 and TRBJ1-5, with D perhaps TRBD1 (6 bases). Germline V gene sequence: CDR1 MGHRA, CDR2 YSYEKL. V lost 4 bases and J 0 bases, leaving 13 bases between the germline ends. The CDR3 loop spans 16 amino acids. The chain's CDR3 is CASSLRQVNSNQPQHF. In nucleotides, the CDR3 is TGCGCCAGCAGCCTTCGACAGGTTAATAGCAATCAGCCCCAGCATTTT.

The J gene is TRBJ1-4, the V gene TRBV9; 9 nucleotides agree with TRBD1. Trimming cost V 0 bases and J 7 bases; bases outside gene matches: 1. Germline V CDR1 and CDR2: SGDLS, YYNGEE. The CDR3 covers 14 residues. CDR3 region: CASSVGDRVEKLFF. Written as DNA, the CDR3 is TGTGCCAGCAGCGTAGGGGACAGGGTTGAAAAACTGTTTTTT.

The V and J genes are TRBV15 and TRBJ1-4, with TRBD1 identical over 10 bases. The V segment lost 0 bases and the J segment 8 bases; nucleotides outside the gene matches: 6. Germline CDR1 and CDR2: LNHNV and YYDKDF (reference sequence). The CDR3 totals 16 residues. CDR3 protein: CATSRDSGTGDEKLFF. CDR3 DNA: TGTGCCACCAGCAGAGATTCGGGGACAGGGGACGAAAAACTGTTTTTT.

The chain is built from TRBV7-9 and TRBJ2-7, with TRBD1 as a possible D gene (5 bases). Per the germline V gene, CDR1 is SEHNR and CDR2 is FQNEAQ (reference sequence). The CDR3 covers 13 residues. Deletions cut 0 bases from V and 7 bases from J, with 10 bases between. CDR3 bases: TGTGCCAGCAGCTTAGCTGGGGCCCAAGAGCAGTACTTC. It yields the protein CASSLAGAQEQYF.